The 26 T cell receptor beta chains given below trace back to one sample, sequenced in a study of graft-versus-host responses after intestinal transplantation. These receptors' targets are unknown. Here immunoSEQ multiplex PCR was the method, and the copy in TCRdb shows in-frame clones only, minus some. The table includes tens of thousands of clones, approximately 88% detected once. Sequencing was performed on unstimulated CD4+ T cells sorted from spleen or lymph node cells, taken before transplant. These receptors all come from a human donor who was the organ donor for an intestinal transplant.

The V call is TRBV6-4, the J call TRBJ2-5; 10 bases are shared with TRBD2. The CDR3 is 18 residues long. The V segment lost 7 bases and the J segment 5 bases; nucleotides outside the gene matches: 19. Germline V lookup: CDR1 MRHNA, CDR2 SNTAGT. CDR3 residues: CASTPDPSGGAIGETQYF. CDR3 DNA sequence: TGTGCCAGCACCCCTGATCCCAGCGGGGGGGCGATCGGGGAGACCCAGTACTTC.

The chain has TRBV9 and TRBJ2-5; tentatively, D is TRBD2 (6 bases). This CDR3 comprises 14 residues. V dropped 5 bases and J dropped 4 bases, with 15 bases sitting between them. Germline values: CDR1 SGDLS, CDR2 YYNGEE. CDR3 region: CASSVTSSLETQYF. Written as DNA, the CDR3 is TGTGCCAGCAGTGTCACTAGCTCCCTAGAGACCCAGTACTTC.

This chain connects TRBV7-9 to TRBJ1-1, with 7 nucleotides matching TRBD1. The CDR3 consists of 14 residues. The junction had 7 bases not matched to a gene; V was cut back by 1 base and J by 8 bases. CDR1 is SEHNR, CDR2 FQNEAQ, per germline (reference sequence). DNA of the CDR3: TGTGCCAGCAGCTTAGTTATCGACAGGGAAGAAGCTTTCTTT. Its translation is CASSLVIDREEAFF.

The CDR3 region is CASILNGRREAFF. CDR3 nucleotides: TGTGCCAGCATCCTTAACGGCAGGAGAGAAGCTTTCTTT. The chain is built from TRBV7-9 and TRBJ1-1; D is uncertain. Trimming took 7 bases from V and 8 from J, leaving 17 bases between them. Germline assignment: CDR1 SEHNR and CDR2 FQNEAQ (reference sequence). The CDR3 spans 13 residues.

The chain uses TRBV5-4 and TRBJ2-1, with D uncertain. The CDR3 sequence is 11 residues long. Trimming shortened V by 2 bases and J by 8 bases, and 5 bases separated the two germline ends. Germline V gives CDR1 SGHNT, CDR2 YYREEE (reference sequence). CDR3 sequence reads: CASSFRYEQFF. The CDR3 nucleotides are TGTGCCAGCAGCTTTCGATATGAGCAGTTCTTC.

The chain joins TRBV6-5 to TRBJ1-6; 9 bases line up with TRBD1. In germline, CDR1 is MNHEY, CDR2 SVGAGI. The CDR3 is 14 amino acids. After removal of 8 bases from V and 5 bases from J, the junction contained 4 bases not matched to a gene. DNA of the CDR3: TGTGCCAGCGGACGACAGGGGGATAATTCACCCCTCCACTTT. It translates to CASGRQGDNSPLHF.

This chain uses TRBV15 with TRBJ1-6, with D possibly TRBD1 on 6 matching bases. V was trimmed by 4 bases and J by 9 bases, leaving 16 bases between them. This CDR3 is 15 amino acids long. CDR1 is LNHNV, CDR2 YYDKDF, per germline (reference sequence). The CDR3 is CATSKRGALGSPLHF. CDR3 DNA sequence: TGTGCCACCAGCAAGAGGGGGGCGCTGGGTTCACCCCTCCACTTT. The complete variable domain, with remaining parts taken from reference TRBV15 and TRBJ1-6, reads DAMVIQNPRYQVTQFGKPVTLSCSQTLNHNVMYWYQQKSSQAPKLLFHYYDKDFNNEADTPDNFQSRRPNTSFCFLDIRSPGLGDTAMYLCATSKRGALGSPLHFGNGTRLTVT.

The V call is TRBV7-2, the J call TRBJ2-5; 8 bases agree with TRBD2. CDR3 length equals 14 residues. Germline CDR1 and CDR2: SGHTA and FQGNSA. The trim removed 2 bases at V and 5 bases at J, leaving 4 bases unmatched. DNA for the CDR3: TGTGCCAGCAGCTTACGGGGGGGCCGGGAGACCCAGTACTTC. It translates to CASSLRGGRETQYF. Full variable domain (remainder filled in from reference TRBV7-2 and TRBJ2-5): GAGVSQSPSNKVTEKGKDVELRCDPISGHTALYWYRQSLGQGLEFLIYFQGNSAPDKSGLPSDRFSAERTGGSVSTLTIQRTQQEDSAVYLCASSLRGGRETQYFGPGTRLLVL.

The chain carries TRBV6-1 and TRBJ2-7; D is unresolved. This CDR3 has 14 residues. Germline V gene lookup returns CDR1 MNHNS and CDR2 SASEGT. Trimming stripped 5 bases from V and 2 bases from J, with 13 bases between. This CDR3 reads CASSYRGPPYEQYF. The CDR3 coding sequence is TGTGCCAGCAGTTATAGAGGCCCCCCCTACGAGCAGTACTTC.

This chain connects TRBV7-9 to TRBJ2-5; TRBD2 agrees at 11 bases. The CDR3 is 17 residues long. CDR1 is SEHNR and CDR2 is FQNEAQ in the germline V gene (reference sequence). With 5 bases clipped from V and 2 bases from J, the junction kept 10 bases outside the gene matches. The CDR3: CASSLRLGLAVQETQYF. The CDR3 nucleotides read TGTGCCAGCAGCCTGCGCCTGGGACTAGCGGTACAAGAGACCCAGTACTTC.

This clone was counted a few times. This chain uses TRBV5-1 with TRBJ1-2; no clear D gene. The V end was cut by 4 bases, the J end by 0 bases, with 10 bases between. There are 14 residues in the CDR3. Germline V CDR1 and CDR2: SGHRS, YFSETQ. CDR3 sequence: CASSPRSANYGYTF. CDR3 bases: TGCGCCAGCAGCCCGAGATCAGCTAACTATGGCTACACCTTC. Complete variable domain (other parts from reference TRBV5-1 and TRBJ1-2): KAGVTQTPRYLIKTRGQQVTLSCSPISGHRSVSWYQQTPGQGLQFLFEYFSETQRNKGNFPGRFSGRQFSNSRSEMNVSTLELGDSALYLCASSPRSANYGYTFGSGTRLTVV.

The V and J genes are TRBV11-3 and TRBJ1-4, with D possibly being TRBD1 (5 bases). CDR3 length equals 13 residues. V lost 1 base, J lost 11 bases, and 11 bases lay in between. Germline assignment: CDR1 SGHNT and CDR2 YENEEA. CDR3: CASSLVGPLKLFF. CDR3 DNA sequence: TGTGCCAGCAGCTTAGTGGGGCCCCTTAAACTGTTTTTT. Combining the CDR3 with reference TRBV11-3 and TRBJ1-4 gives the whole variable domain EAGVVQSPRYKIIEKKQPVAFWCNPISGHNTLYWYLQNLGQGPELLIRYENEEAVDDSQLPKDRFSAERLKGVDSTLKIQPAELGDSAVYLCASSLVGPLKLFFGSGTQLSVL.

The rearrangement joins TRBV28 to TRBJ2-7; possibly TRBD1 for D (5 bases). The CDR3 is made up of 16 amino acids. The V gene lost 3 bases and the J gene lost 0 bases, with 15 bases spanning the gap. Per germline, CDR1 MDHEN and CDR2 SYDVKM. CDR3 region: CASSLDKRLSSYEQYF. The CDR3 nucleotides read TGTGCCAGCAGTTTGGACAAGCGCCTTAGCTCCTACGAGCAGTACTTC.

The chain joins TRBV4-2 to TRBJ2-5, with 9 bases identical to TRBD2. Germline V gene lookup returns CDR1 LGHNA and CDR2 YNFKEQ. CDR3 size: 16 residues. Trimming removed 4 bases from V and 5 bases from J; junction bases left unmatched: 11. The CDR3 loop is CASSRVSRLAGETQYF. DNA of the CDR3: TGTGCCAGCAGCCGGGTTTCGAGGCTAGCGGGGGAGACCCAGTACTTC.

V is TRBV9 and J is TRBJ1-3; D is ambiguous. V was trimmed by 5 bases and J by 0 bases, leaving 15 bases between them. The CDR3 has 16 amino acids. Germline loops: CDR1 SGDLS, CDR2 YYNGEE. In nucleotides, the CDR3 is TGTGCCAGCAGTCGCGACCACGCATTCTCTGGAAACACCATATATTTT. Translating it yields CASSRDHAFSGNTIYF.

This chain joins TRBV5-1 and TRBJ2-3; 13 bases are shared with TRBD2. Germline CDR1 is SGHRS and CDR2 is YFSETQ. Trimming cost V 3 bases and J 5 bases; bases outside gene matches: 3. This CDR3 is built from 15 residues. The chain's CDR3 is CASSWTSGGGDTQYF. In nucleotides, the CDR3 is TGCGCCAGCAGCTGGACTAGCGGGGGAGGAGATACGCAGTATTTT.

V and J are TRBV7-9 and TRBJ2-1; D call uncertain. Germline-derived CDR1 and CDR2 are SEHNR and FQNEAQ (reference sequence). V was cut by 6 bases and J by 5 bases, with 8 bases left in between. CDR3 length: 12 residues. The chain's CDR3 is CASRSMDNEQFF. Here the CDR3 DNA reads TGTGCCAGCAGATCAATGGACAATGAGCAGTTCTTC.

The V gene is TRBV9, the J gene TRBJ2-2, with D hard to call. The V and J ends lost 0 bases and 8 bases respectively, with 2 bases between them. There are 11 residues in the CDR3. The germline CDR1 and CDR2 sequences are SGDLS and YYNGEE. For the CDR3, the DNA is TGTGCCAGCAGCGTAGGGGGGGAGCTGTTTTTT. This sequence encodes CASSVGGELFF.

The genes are TRBV5-5 and TRBJ2-3; unclear D gene. This CDR3 comprises 12 residues. Per the germline V gene, CDR1 is SGHKS and CDR2 is YYEKEE (reference sequence). Trimming removed 4 bases from V and 1 base from J, with 4 bases in between. For the CDR3, the DNA is TGTGCCAGCAGCACGCGCACAGATACGCAGTATTTT. It encodes CASSTRTDTQYF.

This chain links TRBV9 with TRBJ1-2, with 8 nucleotides matching TRBD1. This CDR3 contains 14 residues. Germline V gene lookup returns CDR1 SGDLS and CDR2 YYNGEE. J was trimmed by 5 bases and V by 4 bases; bases with no gene match: 7. The chain's CDR3 is CASSPEQGGYGYTF. For the CDR3, the DNA is TGTGCCAGCAGCCCCGAACAGGGGGGGTATGGCTACACCTTC.

The chain is built from TRBV10-3 and TRBJ2-5; a weak D match, TRBD2 (6 bases). Trimming stripped 2 bases from V and 1 base from J, with 11 bases between. The CDR3 length is 15 residues. The germline V gene has CDR1 ENHRY and CDR2 SYGVKD. The CDR3: CAISERGTSQETQYF. The DNA of the CDR3 is TGTGCCATCAGTGAGCGGGGGACCTCCCAAGAGACCCAGTACTTC.

The chain couples TRBV30 to TRBJ2-1; weak D call: TRBD2 (7 bases). From germline, CDR1 is GTSNPN and CDR2 SVGIG (reference sequence). Trimming removed 3 bases from V and 4 bases from J, with 19 bases in between. This CDR3 has 16 amino acids. Here the CDR3 reads CAWRWGGLLAYNEQFF. CDR3 coding DNA: TGTGCCTGGAGATGGGGGGGCCTTCTGGCGTACAATGAGCAGTTCTTC.

The chain recombines TRBV7-2 with TRBJ2-7; D gene ambiguous. Trimming took off 3 bases at V and 2 bases at J, with 5 bases between the two ends. The CDR3 runs to 12 residues. The germline V gene encodes CDR1 SGHTA and CDR2 FQGNSA. The CDR3 DNA follows: TGTGCCAGCAGCTTCATACCCTACGAGCAGTACTTC. Protein: CASSFIPYEQYF.

J is TRBJ1-2 and V is TRBV6-1, with D perhaps TRBD1 (5 bases). The ends were cut back, 6 bases at V and 7 bases at J, with 21 bases in the middle. Germline-derived CDR1 and CDR2 are MNHNS and SASEGT. There are 15 residues in the CDR3. The CDR3 reads CASRAGIWGSGGYTF. The CDR3 bases are TGTGCCAGCAGAGCAGGGATTTGGGGGTCTGGTGGCTACACCTTC.

The J gene is TRBJ2-3, the V gene TRBV19; TRBD2 matches 10 bases. The CDR3 has 14 residues. After removal of 7 bases from V and 4 bases from J, the junction contained 5 bases not matched to a gene. In germline, CDR1 is LNHDA, CDR2 SQIVND (reference sequence). The CDR3: CASNGLAGADTQYF. The CDR3 DNA sequence: TGTGCCAGTAATGGGCTAGCGGGAGCAGATACGCAGTATTTT.

This rearrangement joins TRBV4-1 to TRBJ1-2; D not certain. The germline V and J ends were trimmed by 6 bases and 5 bases, with 19 bases remaining between them. Germline loops: CDR1 MGHRA, CDR2 YSYEKL. The CDR3 loop spans 15 amino acids. CDR3 nucleotide sequence: TGCGCCAGCAGGATCATGCTGGGCGTGGGGTATGGCTACACCTTC. Residues: CASRIMLGVGYGYTF.